One T cell receptor (beta chain) is described in this entry. No antigen is known for it. No base qualities exist here, and no much larger clone lies one base off it. The CDR3, from cysteine to phenylalanine, totals 15 residues. CDR3 DNA is the only sequence kept; it has 45 bases, read in frame from the first base. V ends up 4 bases short and J 0 bases short, with an unmatched junction base count of 4. Reading the germline V gene gives CDR1 SGHTA and CDR2 FQGNSA. The data were taken from a study of long-term antiretroviral therapy in people with HIV (dated 2022 in TCRdb). Concerning the study at large: The earliest samples were collected roughly a decade before the 2015 WHO recommendation for immediate ART, at a time when ART was usually postponed until CD4 counts fell. No cross-contamination during QIAcube processing was seen in test extractions of a monoclonal T-cell line run alongside a few dozen polyclonal samples. A total of some 210 cryopreserved PBMC samples were contributed to the cohort by 30 adults with confirmed HIV infection, with samples collected serially over a mean of roughly six years (range 1-12). This retrospective serial study examined whether starting ART and sustained HIV suppression were associated with changes in the composition and diversity of the TRB repertoire in peripheral blood. About 40% of the 30 participants with HIV were female. General findings and caveats noted by the study authors: ART initiation was associated with a significant increase in TRB diversity, but diversity stayed significantly below transplant donor controls even after long-term ART. Because pre-ART samples had limited cell numbers, profiling was done on unsorted PBMC rather than on sorted CD4+ and CD8+ T cells. Inferences about post-ART repertoire changes are limited because no data were available on ART adherence, viral resistance or therapy changes. Limited PBMC availability meant only the TCR beta chain was sequenced, without alpha chain pairing. The repertoire was dominated across all time points by expanded TRB clones identified before ART initiation, although this dominance was seen to fluctuate and to decrease in many PLHIV after ART. Narrower CDR3 length ranges were observed in HIV repertoires than in controls, and an antigen-experienced repertoire with only a slight naive shift after ART was suggested by the network structure. The samples were dated from about 2004 to 2017, and the ART regimens that were used may be less effective than current ART regimens.

Sequencing of the TRB variable region was done with the immunoSEQ hsTCRB v3.0 assay at survey level resolution. The target sequencing depth for TRB was about 35,000-50,000 T-cell genomes per sample. An Illumina MiSeq with a v3 150-cycle kit was used to sequence the pooled TRB libraries. As for the authors' bioinformatics: Repertoire analysis was run in R within a reproducible Nextflow workflow that covered QC, data transformation and analysis. Custom analyses were implemented in LymphoSeq2, an R package for AIRR-Seq data exploration. A handful of samples that yielded fewer than 5000 total TRB sequences were excluded, so that 188 HIV repertoires were analyzed. Of the 188 retained HIV repertoires, almost 60 were collected before and around 130 after ART initiation. Repertoires were downsampled to 5000 TRB nucleotide sequences, and summary statistics were averaged over 100 downsampling iterations. TRB sequences were retained for analysis only if CDR3 regions of at least seven amino acids were present. Two measures captured diversity: a Shannon entropy-derived clonality score and the Gini coefficient. In the repertoire networks, any two of the top 5000 CDR3 amino acid sequences were linked whenever the two sequences differed by an edit distance of one. For TRB CDR3 amino acid sequences, GLIPH2 was used to predict antigen specificity groups and MHC restriction. Known CMV, EBV, HIV or tissue antigen associations were flagged by matching CDR3 amino acid sequences against VDJdb and McPAS-TCR. Pre-ART, post-ART and control groups were compared with Wilcoxon signed-rank tests and Holm-Bonferroni correction. TCRdb limited this immuneACCESS table to in-frame rearrangements with V and J called. A share of clones is missing; checked studies link under half to unresolved V genes, and the rest is unexplained. V, J and clone size are taken as reported in that table, and D and trimming were inferred from the DNA itself. This sample gives roughly 29,000 clones in total; more than 85% of them show up just once. Jointly, the top ten make up over 3% of the sample.

Participants were included only if at least one PBMC sample before ART initiation and at least two post-ART samples were available. Every participant with HIV received treatment in the United States of America. Before DNA extraction, cryopreserved samples of roughly 0.9-11 million PBMC were thawed and washed. At the time of the earliest PBMC sample, participants with HIV were aged between about 20 and 55 years. PBMC samples from each participant spanned 1-4 timepoints before ART initiation and 2-8 timepoints after ART initiation, with a median of 7 samples. For every participant, serial HIV viral load, CD4+ T-cell count, ART history and demographic data were obtained. Using a Qiagen kit on a QIAcube, genomic DNA was extracted from unsorted PBMC, with samples processed in batches of 12.

The clonotype originates from a man aged 50 to 59 with HIV. Sequencing used unsorted PBMCs, obtained 5.3 years after starting antiretroviral therapy. This receptor chain uses TRBV7-2 and TRBJ2-3, and 7 bases in between align with TRBD2. The CDR3: CASSSLAGSTDTQYF. The DNA sequence reads TGTGCCAGCAGCTCCTTAGCGGGTAGCACAGATACGCAGTATTTT.